This T cell receptor (beta chain) was observed in a study of blood T cell repertoires in COVID-19. Study-wide background: There were acute and convalescent COVID-19 samples, and they came from the United States, Italy and Spain. PBMCs, B-cell-depleted T cells, or T cells provided the cDNA or gDNA that made up the material.

The CDR3 is made up of 17 amino acids. Germline V gene lookup returns CDR1 MGHRA and CDR2 YSYEKL. The V and J ends lost 1 base and 3 bases, in that order; junction bases with no gene match: 12. Membership in each cohort depended on participant-reported clinical history. As originally analysed: It was from reference gene primer amplification that nucleated cell counts were estimated. Only in-frame clones appear in the TCRdb table, and some are missing; sequencing was by immunoSEQ multiplex PCR. The V and J calls and clone size are taken from that table; D and trimming were inferred from the DNA. The sample shows 470,000 or so clones, roughly 87% of them seen only once.

This TCR was sampled from a woman between 18 and 29 years old with acute COVID-19. The sample was PBMCs or T cells enriched from blood (not recorded which). The rearrangement links TRBV4-1 to TRBJ2-7, with TRBD2 matching 7 bases. Here the CDR3 reads CASSQVHPGLRNYEQYF. In nucleotides, the CDR3 is TGCGCCAGCAGCCAAGTTCACCCGGGACTACGGAACTACGAGCAGTACTTC.